This T cell receptor (beta chain) derives from a study of blood T cell repertoires in COVID-19. Study at large: Researchers got acute and convalescent COVID-19 samples from the United States, Italy and Spain.

The authors' processing: Reference gene primer amplification in the assay estimated nucleated cell counts. Profiled with immunoSEQ multiplex PCR; TCRdb holds only in-frame clones, not every one. V and J calls and clone size are given by that table; D and trimming were obtained from the DNA. Among fewer than 250,000 clones listed, roughly 84% were seen once. Participants were placed into cohorts based on the clinical history they reported. Cohort 3 donors were reported recovered after two negative PCRs, clearance, or symptom resolution. The source is a middle-aged woman who had recovered from COVID-19. Sequenced: PBMCs or T cells enriched from blood (not recorded which).

Here the CDR3 DNA reads TGTGCCAGCAGTACCGGGACAGGGGGCGGGCGGCAGCCCCAGCATTTT. This translates into CASSTGTGGGRQPQHF. The chain combines TRBV2 with TRBJ1-5, with 12 bases aligning to TRBD1. The CDR3 length is 16 residues. CDR1 is SNHLY and CDR2 is FYNNEI in the germline V gene. The ends lost 5 bases at V and 7 bases at J; junction bases unmatched: 9.